This TCR beta chain originates from a study of blood T cell repertoires in COVID-19. Turning to the study itself: Sample material is recorded as cDNA or gDNA derived from T cells, B-cell-depleted T cells, or PBMCs.

The table came from immunoSEQ multiplex PCR; TCRdb's copy has only in-frame clones and leaves some out. This repertoire shows under 200,000 clones, approximately 81% found once; its top ten account for around an eighth. This clone occurred once. The ends lost 9 bases at V and 7 bases at J; junction bases unmatched: 4. The CDR3 runs to 12 residues. Germline assignment: CDR1 ENHRY and CDR2 SYGVKD. The chain carries TRBV10-3 and TRBJ2-1; 9 bases fit TRBD1. Sample: peripheral blood. This receptor was obtained from a young man with active or convalescent COVID-19. In DNA, the CDR3 is TGTGCCATAAAACAGGGGGCAAATGAGCAGTTCTTC. It specifies CAIKQGANEQFF.